The 3 T cell receptor beta chains listed next were all sequenced from one sample in a study of blood T cells in healthy people across ages. A sample-barcoded 5' primer and a J-beta primer mix were used in a second PCR of about 6 to 12 cycles. TCRdb fed the 5' RACE reads into MiXCR, producing one record per CDR3 protein. The sample records 600,000 to 850,000 distinct CDR3 sequences, about 42% being singletons. Sample: blood. The receptor source for this set is a woman in her sixties or seventies in good health.

This clonotype was observed a handful of times. The CDR3 sequence: CASSQDLGFPAQPQHF. DNA of the CDR3: TGTGCCAGCAGCCAAGATTTGGGCTTCCCAGCCCAGCCCCAGCATTTT. The chain employs TRBV3-1 and TRBJ1-5; unclear D gene. Trimming pared 0 bases from V and 7 bases from J, leaving 16 bases between. This CDR3 is built from 16 residues. The germline gives CDR1 LGHDT, CDR2 YNNKEL (reference sequence).

CDR3 loop: CAISESGYNQPQHF. CDR3 sequence (DNA): TGTGCCATCAGTGAGTCTGGGTACAATCAGCCCCAGCATTTT. The gene calls are TRBV10-3 and TRBJ1-5; D gene ambiguous. V lost 0 bases, J lost 3 bases, and 6 bases lay in between. The CDR3 contains 14 residues. In germline, CDR1 is ENHRY, CDR2 SYGVKD.

In its sample, this clonotype was seen a few times. V gene TRBV7-9 combines with J gene TRBJ2-1, with D tentatively TRBD2 (5 bases). Germline CDR1 is SEHNR and CDR2 is FQNEAQ (reference sequence). With 5 bases removed from V and 5 bases from J, the gap between germline ends came to 13 bases. This CDR3 has 14 amino acids. CDR3 sequence (DNA): TGTGCCAGCAGCGTTGGTAGCGCGAACAATGAGCAGTTCTTC. Amino acid sequence: CASSVGSANNEQFF.